Listed here are 9 T cell receptor beta chains from one sample, sequenced in a study of molecular identifiers for immune sequencing clone quantification. MiXCR, applied by TCRdb to the PCR reads, yields one record per CDR3 protein. The sample lists under 650,000 distinct CDR3 sequences, less than 20% occurring once. Sequencing input: naive CD8+ T cells from blood, with Jurkat cell RNA spiked in. Subset in this sample: FACS-sorted CD8+CD4-CCR7+CD45RA+ naive T cells. The receptors originated from a human donor in good health. Some libraries in this study had Jurkat cell RNA spiked in.

This chain connects TRBV27 to TRBJ2-1; 7 nucleotides agree with TRBD1. The V segment lost 5 bases and the J segment 0 bases; nucleotides outside the gene matches: 4. The germline CDR1 and CDR2 sequences are MNHEY and SMNVEV (reference sequence). The CDR3 extends over 15 amino acids. The CDR3 loop reads CASSHRDSSYNEQFF. CDR3 sequence (DNA): TGTGCCAGCAGTCACAGGGACAGCTCCTACAATGAGCAGTTCTTC.

There are many counts of this clonotype. CDR3 region: CATSDLTVNTGELFF. CDR3 bases: TGTGCCACCAGTGACCTGACGGTGAACACCGGGGAGCTGTTTTTT. The chain combines TRBV24-1 with TRBJ2-2; D ambiguous. Germline loops: CDR1 KGHDR, CDR2 SFDVKD. The CDR3 runs to 15 residues. V was clipped by 4 bases and J by 1 base, with 9 bases between them.

This chain links TRBV6-2 or TRBV6-3 with TRBJ2-6; D is uncertain. CDR3 size: 14 residues. Trimming cost V 8 bases and J 2 bases, with 10 bases left between them. Germline values: CDR1 MNHEY, CDR2 SVGEGT. CDR3 in amino acids: CASGAPTGANVLTF. For the CDR3, the DNA is TGTGCCAGCGGCGCACCCACTGGGGCCAACGTCCTGACTTTC.

The rearrangement links TRBV3-2 to TRBJ2-5; the table's TRBD2 call for D was not verified on the DNA. TRBV3-2 is given as a pseudogene. CDR3 length: 21 residues. DNA for the CDR3: TGTGCCAGCAGCCAAGATGGGACCGGCCCTCCAAGAAGTTGGGTTCAAGAGACCCAGTACTTC. The encoded protein is CASSQDGTGPPRSWVQETQYF.

The chain couples TRBV6-6 to TRBJ1-1; 12 bases map to TRBD1. Looked up from germline, CDR1 is MNHNY and CDR2 is SVGAGI (reference sequence). This CDR3 is built from 20 residues. The V and J ends lost 0 bases and 3 bases, in that order; junction bases with no gene match: 14. DNA of the CDR3: TGTGCCAGCAGTTACTCTAGCGGGACAGGGGGCTTCTTTGGGTACACTGAAGCTTTCTTT. As protein: CASSYSSGTGGFFGYTEAFF.

To note about this clonotype: This may be a read error, as it is one base from a much larger clone. The genes are TRBV4-1 and TRBJ2-2, with D uncertain. In germline, CDR1 is MGHRA, CDR2 YSYEKL. V shed 2 bases and J shed 7 bases, with 8 bases lying between them. This CDR3 spans 13 amino acids. CDR3 nucleotides: TGCGCCAGCAGCCAAAGAACCCTCGGGGAGCTGTTTTTT. Encoded protein: CASSQRTLGELFF.

The J gene is TRBJ2-1, the V gene TRBV7-9; 11 positions agree with TRBD2. Per germline, CDR1 SEHNR and CDR2 FQNEAQ (reference sequence). The CDR3 has 20 residues. V dropped 4 bases and J dropped 7; count of bases not matched to a gene: 21. The CDR3 region is CASSSTLLAGVGRAGNEQFF. The DNA for the CDR3 is TGTGCCAGCAGCTCAACTCTACTAGCGGGAGTTGGGAGGGCCGGGAATGAGCAGTTCTTC.

At least ten counts were recorded for this clonotype. The chain uses TRBV12-5 and TRBJ1-1; TRBD1 is a possible D gene (5 bases). This CDR3 contains 13 residues. The germline CDR1 and CDR2 sequences are LGHNT and FRNRAP. The ends were cut back, 5 bases at V and 4 bases at J, with 11 bases in the middle. As DNA, the CDR3 is TGTGCTAGTGGTGTGCCAGGGTTCACTGAAGCTTTCTTT. It specifies CASGVPGFTEAFF.

As concerns this clonotype: Being one base from a much bigger clone, this may be a read error. The chain is built from TRBV6-5 and TRBJ2-5; unclear D gene. Trimming pared 2 bases from V and 3 bases from J, leaving 7 bases between. Per the germline V gene, CDR1 is MNHEY and CDR2 is SVGAGI. This CDR3 contains 13 residues. CDR3 DNA sequence: TGTGCCAGCAGTTACCCGTTGGAAGAGACCCAGTACTTC. Its protein is CASSYPLEETQYF.